Listed below are T cell receptor beta chains from one sample, sequenced in a study of blood T cell repertoires in COVID-19. This table comes from immunoSEQ multiplex PCR, and its TCRdb copy is limited to in-frame clones, with some not included. The sample holds roughly 100,000 clones; 65% to 90% are singletons and the top ten take over 35%. The sample taken for sequencing was peripheral blood. The receptor set was obtained from a man older than 75 with acute or convalescent COVID-19. CDR3s include the opening cysteine and the closing phenylalanine or tryptophan. A D gene is named only where the DNA matches it firmly. Rows may omit the clone size; those that give it use once, few, many or a size class.

V,D,size,J,CDR3,DNA
TRBV27,TRBD1,NA,TRBJ1-6,CASSLKTGVRSPLHF,TGTGCCAGCAGCCTGAAGACAGGGGTAAGATCACCCCTCCACTTT
TRBV18,NA,NA,TRBJ2-5,CASSPDPGRETQYF,TGTGCCAGCTCACCCGATCCAGGGAGGGAGACCCAGTACTTC
TRBV27,TRBD2,NA,TRBJ2-7,CASSLSTGTSSYEQYF,TGTGCCAGCAGTTTATCAACCGGGACTAGCTCCTACGAGCAGTACTTC
TRBV28,NA,NA,TRBJ1-1,CASSFNKNTEAFF,TGTGCCAGCAGTTTTAACAAGAACACTGAAGCTTTCTTT
TRBV29-1,NA,NA,TRBJ2-3,CSVEDKGGFTDTQYF,TGCAGCGTTGAAGATAAAGGCGGGTTCACAGATACGCAGTATTTT
TRBV19,TRBD2,NA,TRBJ2-1,CASSIQGLAGYSYNEQFF,TGTGCCAGTAGTATACAGGGACTAGCGGGATACTCCTACAATGAGCAGTTCTTC
TRBV3-1/TRBV3-2,NA,NA,TRBJ2-3,CASSRGVHVTDTQYF,TGTGCCAGCAGCCGGGGGGTTCACGTAACAGATACGCAGTATTTT
TRBV5-1,NA,NA,TRBJ2-1,CASKEGAASYNEQFF,TGCGCCAGCAAAGAAGGAGCGGCCTCCTACAATGAGCAGTTCTTC
TRBV28,TRBD1,NA,TRBJ2-7,CASRETGNHEQYF,TGTGCCAGCAGGGAGACAGGGAACCACGAGCAGTACTTC
TRBV30,NA,once,TRBJ1-3,CASTVLSGNTIYF,TGTGCCTCTACAGTTCTCTCTGGAAACACCATATATTTT
TRBV5-1,TRBD2,NA,TRBJ2-1,CASSLGGLAGGLAEQFF,TGCGCCAGCAGCTTGGGGGGGCTAGCGGGAGGGCTCGCTGAGCAGTTCTTC
TRBV5-1,TRBD1,NA,TRBJ1-2,CASSSQTGPNGYTF,TGCGCCAGCAGCTCTCAGACAGGGCCTAATGGCTACACCTTC
TRBV7-2,TRBD1,NA,TRBJ1-2,CASSLASQGATYGYTF,TGTGCCAGCAGCTTAGCCAGTCAGGGGGCGACCTATGGCTACACCTTC
TRBV7-9,TRBD1,NA,TRBJ2-7,CASSSRTGGDPQYF,TGTGCCAGCAGCTCTCGGACAGGGGGCGACCCCCAGTACTTC
TRBV10-3,NA,NA,TRBJ2-1,CAISESTPSSYNEQFF,TGTGCCATCAGTGAATCCACTCCAAGCTCCTACAATGAGCAGTTCTTC
TRBV11-2,TRBD1,NA,TRBJ1-4,CASSSQGVTNEKLFF,TGTGCCAGCAGCTCCCAGGGGGTCACTAATGAAAAACTGTTTTTT
TRBV19,TRBD1,NA,TRBJ1-2,CASSARGPGAYGYTF,TGTGCCAGTAGTGCAAGGGGGCCTGGCGCTTATGGCTACACCTTC
TRBV18,NA,NA,TRBJ2-3,CASSPNIQGTDTQYF,TGTGCCAGCTCACCAAACATCCAGGGCACAGATACGCAGTATTTT
TRBV6-5,TRBD1,NA,TRBJ1-2,CASSYLRTGGSYGYTF,TGTGCCAGCAGTTACTTACGGACAGGGGGCAGCTATGGCTACACCTTC
TRBV3-1/TRBV3-2,NA,NA,TRBJ2-4,CASSQDIQGLAKNIQYF,TGTGCCAGCAGCCAAGATATCCAGGGACTAGCCAAAAACATTCAGTACTTC
TRBV30,NA,NA,TRBJ1-1,CAWKGRLGREAFF,TGTGCCTGGAAAGGGAGGTTGGGGCGGGAAGCTTTCTTT
TRBV28,NA,NA,TRBJ2-3,CASSLSSDTQYF,TGTGCCAGCAGTTTATCCTCAGATACGCAGTATTTT
TRBV18,TRBD1,NA,TRBJ1-1,CASSPRDRAEAFF,TGTGCCAGCTCACCTAGGGACAGGGCCGAAGCTTTCTTT
TRBV15,TRBD2,NA,TRBJ2-1,CATSRDRTSGSPEQFF,TGTGCCACCAGCAGAGATCGGACTAGCGGGAGTCCTGAGCAGTTCTTC
TRBV9,TRBD2,few,TRBJ2-2,CASSVRASGSTGELFF,TGTGCCAGCAGCGTAAGGGCTAGCGGGAGTACCGGGGAGCTGTTTTTT
TRBV6-7,NA,NA,TRBJ2-1,CASSYPHSMIPSSYNEQFF,TGTGCCAGCAGTTACCCTCACTCTATGATTCCGAGCTCCTACAATGAGCAGTTCTTC
TRBV3-1/TRBV3-2,NA,once,TRBJ1-6,CASSLQGNSPLHF,TGTGCCAGCAGCCTCCAGGGAAATTCACCCCTCCACTTT
TRBV9,TRBD1,NA,TRBJ2-1,CASSALSGQLYNEQFF,TGTGCCAGCAGCGCCTTATCGGGACAGCTCTACAATGAGCAGTTCTTC
TRBV18,NA,few,TRBJ1-4,CASSPPSEKLFF,TGTGCCAGCTCACCCCCCTCGGAAAAACTGTTTTTT
TRBV11-2,NA,NA,TRBJ1-2,CASSFAGEVGGYTF,TGTGCCAGCAGCTTTGCAGGGGAAGTCGGTGGCTACACCTTC
TRBV6-5,TRBD2,NA,TRBJ2-3,CASSIAGVTDTQYF,TGTGCCAGCAGTATAGCGGGAGTCACAGATACGCAGTATTTT
TRBV24-1,TRBD2,NA,TRBJ2-3,CATSDSRLASTDTQYF,TGTGCCACCAGTGACAGTAGACTAGCGAGCACAGATACGCAGTATTTT
TRBV28,NA,NA,TRBJ1-3,CASSSSGSGNTIYF,TGTGCCAGCAGTTCATCGGGTAGTGGAAACACCATATATTTT
TRBV11-2,NA,NA,TRBJ2-7,CASSLDRGLSYEQYF,TGTGCCAGCAGCTTAGATCGAGGACTGAGTTACGAGCAGTACTTC
TRBV27,TRBD1,NA,TRBJ1-6,CASSLGTGRNSPLHF,TGTGCCAGCAGTTTGGGGACAGGGAGGAATTCACCCCTCCACTTT
TRBV19,NA,few,TRBJ1-5,CASIQGRAGNQPQHF,TGTGCCAGTATCCAAGGCAGGGCAGGCAATCAGCCCCAGCATTTT
TRBV28,NA,NA,TRBJ1-6,CASSLGNNSPLHF,TGTGCCAGCAGTTTGGGCAATAATTCACCCCTCCACTTT
TRBV2,NA,NA,TRBJ2-7,CATSPGVSFYEQYF,TGTGCCACCTCACCGGGGGTTAGCTTCTACGAGCAGTACTTC
TRBV18,TRBD1,NA,TRBJ1-5,CASSPGQGGSNQPQHF,TGTGCCAGCTCACCCGGACAGGGCGGAAGCAATCAGCCCCAGCATTTT
TRBV5-1,NA,NA,TRBJ2-3,CASSFGGSLKDTQYF,TGCGCCAGCAGCTTTGGGGGGAGCCTCAAGGATACGCAGTATTTT
TRBV29-1,NA,NA,TRBJ2-7,CSVTDSLDSYEQYF,TGCAGCGTTACAGACAGCCTAGACTCCTACGAGCAGTACTTC
TRBV28,TRBD1,NA,TRBJ1-1,CASSFRDRMNTEAFF,TGTGCCAGCAGTTTCCGGGACAGGATGAACACTGAAGCTTTCTTT
TRBV3-1/TRBV3-2,TRBD1,NA,TRBJ1-5,CASSRTTGENQPQHF,TGTGCCAGCAGCCGGACGACAGGGGAAAATCAGCCCCAGCATTTT
TRBV5-1,NA,NA,TRBJ2-3,CASSLGPPTDTQYF,TGCGCCAGCAGCTTGGGGCCTCCCACAGATACGCAGTATTTT
TRBV9,NA,few,TRBJ1-6,CASSAGGRLHF,TGTGCCAGCAGCGCGGGGGGGCGACTCCACTTT